The 16 T cell receptor beta chains reported below all come from one sample, sequenced in a study of OX40 agonist ivuxolimab in advanced cancers. Clones were sequenced by immunoSEQ multiplex PCR, and TCRdb holds only the in-frame ones, with some missing. The top ten clones hold about 4% of a sample with more than 50,000 clones, 85% of them seen once. The sequenced sample was CD4+ or CD8+ T cells sorted from blood, obtained in a trial of the OX40 agonist ivuxolimab. The receptors originated from an adult with an advanced solid tumor such as melanoma, head and neck, liver or kidney cancer.

CDR3: CASSKAGLGGREQYF. Written as DNA, the CDR3 is TGTGCCAGTAGTAAAGCGGGACTGGGAGGCCGCGAGCAGTACTTC. V usage is TRBV19 and J usage is TRBJ2-7; 7 nucleotides agree with TRBD2. Germline assignment: CDR1 LNHDA and CDR2 SQIVND (reference sequence). The V segment lost 4 bases and the J segment 6 bases; nucleotides outside the gene matches: 12. The CDR3 runs to 15 residues.

This clone turned up a few times. The chain combines TRBV11-2 with TRBJ2-7, with a weak D call TRBD1 (6 bases). Trimming pared 1 base from V and 2 bases from J, leaving 12 bases between. This CDR3 is built from 15 residues. Germline CDR1 and CDR2: SGHAT and FQNNGV. CDR3 coding DNA: TGTGCCAGCAGCTTAGGGATAGGGGGACCCTACGAGCAGTACTTC. Its translation is CASSLGIGGPYEQYF.

The rearrangement uses TRBV27 and TRBJ1-5, with unresolved D. The CDR3 consists of 14 residues. V lost 5 bases and J 7 bases, leaving 15 bases between the germline ends. CDR1 is MNHEY and CDR2 is SMNVEV in the germline V gene (reference sequence). The CDR3: CASSKVGRVQPQHF. The DNA for the CDR3 is TGTGCCAGCAGTAAGGTAGGCCGAGTACAGCCCCAGCATTTT.

V gene TRBV7-2 combines with J gene TRBJ1-2; D is ambiguous. Deletions cut 2 bases from V and 8 bases from J, with 12 bases between. CDR1 and CDR2 from the germline V gene are SGHTA and FQGNSA. CDR3 length: 13 residues. CDR3 nucleotide sequence: TGTGCCAGCAGCTTACAGCTATACCGGGGCTACACCTTC. Amino acids: CASSLQLYRGYTF.

The chain has TRBV4-1 and TRBJ1-6, with a tentative D call TRBD1 (6 bases). Germline loops: CDR1 MGHRA, CDR2 YSYEKL. V was cut by 2 bases and J by 9 bases, with 11 bases left in between. The CDR3 loop spans 14 amino acids. In nucleotides, the CDR3 is TGCGCCAGCAGCCAATGGGGGGCAATTTCACCCCTCCACTTT. Protein product: CASSQWGAISPLHF.

The genes are TRBV5-4 and TRBJ1-4, with TRBD1 as a possible D gene (5 bases). The germline CDR1 and CDR2 sequences are SGHNT and YYREEE (reference sequence). The CDR3 runs 14 residues. V lost 4 bases and J 2 bases, leaving 9 bases between the germline ends. The CDR3 sequence: CASSLGGTNEKLFF. The CDR3, as DNA: TGTGCCAGCAGCCTGGGGGGGACTAATGAAAAACTGTTTTTT. Using reference TRBV5-4 and TRBJ1-4 for the parts outside the CDR3, the full variable domain is ETGVTQSPTHLIKTRGQQVTLRCSSQSGHNTVSWYQQALGQGPQFIFQYYREEENGRGNFPPRFSGLQFPNYSSELNVNALELDDSALYLCASSLGGTNEKLFFGSGTQLSVL.

The V gene is TRBV13, the J gene TRBJ2-1; D is possibly TRBD1 or TRBD2 (5 bases each). Germline values: CDR1 PRHDT, CDR2 FYEKMQ (reference sequence). This CDR3 comprises 15 residues. V shed 0 bases and J shed 12 bases, with 18 bases lying between them. CDR3 region: CASSLGGILRRGQFF. CDR3 DNA sequence: TGTGCCAGCAGCTTAGGCGGGATCCTCCGTAGGGGGCAGTTCTTC.

The rearrangement links TRBV7-2 to TRBJ1-5, with a tentative D call TRBD1 (5 bases). The CDR3 runs 12 residues. Trimming pared 5 bases from V and 7 bases from J, leaving 9 bases between. From germline, CDR1 is SGHTA and CDR2 FQGNSA. The CDR3 here is CASSPQGQPQHF. In nucleotides, the CDR3 is TGTGCCAGCAGCCCCCAGGGCCAGCCCCAGCATTTT.

The chain carries TRBV5-4 and TRBJ2-7; 7 positions agree with TRBD1. Germline trimming cut 3 bases from V and 6 bases from J; bases unmatched to any gene: 6. CDR3 length: 13 amino acids. CDR1 SGHNT and CDR2 YYREEE come from the germline V gene (reference sequence). For the CDR3, the DNA is TGTGCCAGCAGCTCTACAGGGGTTAGCGAGCAGTACTTC. As protein: CASSSTGVSEQYF. Complete variable domain (other parts from reference TRBV5-4 and TRBJ2-7): ETGVTQSPTHLIKTRGQQVTLRCSSQSGHNTVSWYQQALGQGPQFIFQYYREEENGRGNFPPRFSGLQFPNYSSELNVNALELDDSALYLCASSSTGVSEQYFGPGTRLTVT.

CDR3 in amino acids: CASSPTTGINTEAFF. In nucleotides, the CDR3 is TGTGCCAGCAGCCCCACCACGGGGATCAACACTGAAGCTTTCTTT. This chain uses TRBV11-2 with TRBJ1-1; the D is unclear. This CDR3 is 15 amino acids long. Trimming took 5 bases from V and 2 from J, leaving 15 bases between them. Germline V gives CDR1 SGHAT, CDR2 FQNNGV.

The chain employs TRBV6-5 and TRBJ2-3; D call uncertain. V was trimmed by 2 bases and J by 1 base, leaving 7 bases between them. The CDR3 runs to 14 residues. Germline CDR1 and CDR2: MNHEY and SVGAGI. The CDR3 loop reads CASSYRQGTDTQYF. CDR3 coding DNA: TGTGCCAGCAGTTACCGGCAGGGCACAGATACGCAGTATTTT.

The rearrangement joins TRBV28 to TRBJ1-3, with D tentatively TRBD1 (6 bases). Germline CDR1 reads MDHEN; CDR2 reads SYDVKM. This CDR3 has 12 amino acids. V gave up 4 bases and J gave up 7 bases, with 8 bases separating them. The CDR3 loop is CASSSGQNTIYF. The CDR3 coding sequence is TGTGCCAGCAGTTCTGGACAGAACACCATATATTTT.

This rearrangement joins TRBV18 to TRBJ2-5; D perhaps matches TRBD1 (5 bases). Germline CDR1 and CDR2: KGHSH and LQKENI. The CDR3 sequence is 13 residues long. V lost 7 bases to trimming and J lost 3 bases, with 12 bases between them. The CDR3 is CASCDRREETQYF. CDR3 nucleotides: TGTGCCAGCTGCGATCGCAGGGAAGAGACCCAGTACTTC.

The J gene is TRBJ1-6, the V gene TRBV28; tentatively, D is TRBD1 (5 bases). The V end was cut by 3 bases, the J end by 9 bases, with 21 bases between. The CDR3 has 17 residues. Germline-derived CDR1 and CDR2 are MDHEN and SYDVKM. The CDR3 sequence: CASSLAKGRVGGSPLHF. The CDR3, as DNA: TGTGCCAGCAGTTTGGCCAAGGGACGTGTAGGAGGTTCACCCCTCCACTTT. Using reference TRBV28 and TRBJ1-6 for the parts outside the CDR3, the full variable domain is DVKVTQSSRYLVKRTGEKVFLECVQDMDHENMFWYRQDPGLGLRLIYFSYDVKMKEKGDIPEGYSVSREKKERFSLILESASTNQTSMYLCASSLAKGRVGGSPLHFGNGTRLTVT.

V gene TRBV4-1 combines with J gene TRBJ2-7; 9 nucleotides match TRBD1. Losses at the gene ends were 4 bases for V and 2 bases for J; bases not matched to a gene: 3. Germline V gene sequence: CDR1 MGHRA, CDR2 YSYEKL. CDR3 length: 14 amino acids. CDR3 in amino acids: CASSPQGATYEQYF. Written as DNA, the CDR3 is TGCGCCAGCAGCCCACAGGGGGCAACCTACGAGCAGTACTTC.

The chain is built from TRBV7-8 and TRBJ2-7; no reliable D call. The length of the CDR3 is 17 residues. CDR1 and CDR2 (germline): SGHVS, FQNEAQ. Trimming took 2 bases from V and 0 from J, leaving 17 bases between them. The CDR3 DNA follows: TGTGCCAGCAGCTTATCACGTTCCTTAACGAGCTCCTACGAGCAGTACTTC. Translated, it gives CASSLSRSLTSSYEQYF.